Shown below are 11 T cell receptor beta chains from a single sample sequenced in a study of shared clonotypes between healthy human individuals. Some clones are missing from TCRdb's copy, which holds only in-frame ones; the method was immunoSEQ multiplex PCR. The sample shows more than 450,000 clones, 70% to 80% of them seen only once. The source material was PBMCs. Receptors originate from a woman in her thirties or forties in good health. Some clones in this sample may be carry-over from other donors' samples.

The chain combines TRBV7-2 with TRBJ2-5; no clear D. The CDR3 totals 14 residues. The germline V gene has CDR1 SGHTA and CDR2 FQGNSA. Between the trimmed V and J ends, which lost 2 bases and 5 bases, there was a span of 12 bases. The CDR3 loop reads CASSLYTPTETQYF. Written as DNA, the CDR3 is TGTGCCAGCAGCTTATACACCCCGACGGAGACCCAGTACTTC.

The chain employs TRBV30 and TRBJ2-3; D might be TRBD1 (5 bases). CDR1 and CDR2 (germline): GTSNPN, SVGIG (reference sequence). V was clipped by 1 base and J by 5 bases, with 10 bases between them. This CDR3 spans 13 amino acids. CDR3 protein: CAWSGQFIDTQYF. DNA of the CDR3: TGTGCCTGGAGTGGACAGTTTATAGATACGCAGTATTTT. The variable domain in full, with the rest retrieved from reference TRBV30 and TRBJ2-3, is SQTIHQWPATLVQPVGSPLSLECTVEGTSNPNLYWYRQAAGRGLQLLFYSVGIGQISSEVPQNLSASRPQDRQFILSSKKLLLSDSGFYLCAWSGQFIDTQYFGPGTRLTVL.

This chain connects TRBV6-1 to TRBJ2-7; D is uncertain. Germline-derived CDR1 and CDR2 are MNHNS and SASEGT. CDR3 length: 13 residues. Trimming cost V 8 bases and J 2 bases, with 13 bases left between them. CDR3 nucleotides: TGTGCCAGCCATATACCGGCTACCTACGAGCAGTACTTC. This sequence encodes CASHIPATYEQYF.

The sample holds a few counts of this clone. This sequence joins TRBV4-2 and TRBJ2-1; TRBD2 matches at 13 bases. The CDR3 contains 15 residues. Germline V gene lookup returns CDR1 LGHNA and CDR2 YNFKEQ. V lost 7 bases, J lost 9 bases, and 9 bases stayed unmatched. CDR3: CASTNGLAGVGEQFF. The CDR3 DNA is TGTGCCAGCACCAATGGACTAGCGGGAGTTGGTGAGCAGTTCTTC.

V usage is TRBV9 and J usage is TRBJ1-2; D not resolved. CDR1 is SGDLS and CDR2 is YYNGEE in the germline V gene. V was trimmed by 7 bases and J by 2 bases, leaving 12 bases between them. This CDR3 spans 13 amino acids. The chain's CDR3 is CASPPTRNYGYTF. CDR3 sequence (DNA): TGTGCCAGCCCACCCACAAGGAACTATGGCTACACCTTC.

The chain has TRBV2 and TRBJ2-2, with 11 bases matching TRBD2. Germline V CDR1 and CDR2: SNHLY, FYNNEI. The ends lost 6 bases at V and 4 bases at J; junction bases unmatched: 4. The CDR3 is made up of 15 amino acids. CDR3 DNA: TGTGCCAGCAGCGTCGGACTAGCGGGCACCGGGGAGCTGTTTTTT. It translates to CASSVGLAGTGELFF.

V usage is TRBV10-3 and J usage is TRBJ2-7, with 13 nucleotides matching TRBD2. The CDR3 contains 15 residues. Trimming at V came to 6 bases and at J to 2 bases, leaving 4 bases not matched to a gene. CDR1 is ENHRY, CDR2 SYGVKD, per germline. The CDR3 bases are TGTGCCATCAGGGGGACTAGCGGGAAGCCCTACGAGCAGTACTTC. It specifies CAIRGTSGKPYEQYF.

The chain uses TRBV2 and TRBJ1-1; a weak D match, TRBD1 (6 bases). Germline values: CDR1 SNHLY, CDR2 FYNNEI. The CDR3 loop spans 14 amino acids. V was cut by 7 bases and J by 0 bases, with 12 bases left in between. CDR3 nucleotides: TGTGCCAGCACCAACAGGGATATGAACACTGAAGCTTTCTTT. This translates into CASTNRDMNTEAFF.

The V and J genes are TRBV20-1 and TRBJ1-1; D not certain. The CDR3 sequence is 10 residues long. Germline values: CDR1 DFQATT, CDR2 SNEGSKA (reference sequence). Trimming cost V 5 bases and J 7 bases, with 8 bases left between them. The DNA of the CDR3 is TGCAGTGCTGCCGGGAATGAAGCTTTCTTT. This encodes CSAAGNEAFF.

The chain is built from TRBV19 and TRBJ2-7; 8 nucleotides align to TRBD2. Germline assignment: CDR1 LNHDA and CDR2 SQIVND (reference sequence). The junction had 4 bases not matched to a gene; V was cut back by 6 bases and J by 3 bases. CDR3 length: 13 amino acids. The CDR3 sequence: CASSGTSNYEQYF. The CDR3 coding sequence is TGTGCCAGTAGCGGGACTAGTAACTACGAGCAGTACTTC.

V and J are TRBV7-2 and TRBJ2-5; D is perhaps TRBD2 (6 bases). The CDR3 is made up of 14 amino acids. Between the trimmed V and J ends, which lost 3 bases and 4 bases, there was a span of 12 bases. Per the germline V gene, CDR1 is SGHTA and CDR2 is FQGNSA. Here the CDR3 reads CASSLSWGGETQYF. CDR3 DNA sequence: TGTGCCAGCAGCTTGAGCTGGGGAGGAGAGACCCAGTACTTC.